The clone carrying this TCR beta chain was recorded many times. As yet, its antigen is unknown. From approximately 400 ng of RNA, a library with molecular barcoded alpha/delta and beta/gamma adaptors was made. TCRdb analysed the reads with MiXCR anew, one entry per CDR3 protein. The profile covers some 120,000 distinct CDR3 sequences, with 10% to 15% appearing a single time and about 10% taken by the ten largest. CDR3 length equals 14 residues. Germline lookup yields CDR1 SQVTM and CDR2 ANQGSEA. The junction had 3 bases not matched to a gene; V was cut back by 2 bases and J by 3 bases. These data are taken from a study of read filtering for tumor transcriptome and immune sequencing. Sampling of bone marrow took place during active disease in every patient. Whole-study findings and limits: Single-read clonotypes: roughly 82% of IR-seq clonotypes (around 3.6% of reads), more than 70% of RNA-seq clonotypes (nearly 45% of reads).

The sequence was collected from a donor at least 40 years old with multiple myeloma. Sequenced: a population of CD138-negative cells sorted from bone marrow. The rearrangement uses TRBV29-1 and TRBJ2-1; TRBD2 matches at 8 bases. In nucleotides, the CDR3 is TGCAGCGTTGAATCAAGCGGGAGCTACAATGAGCAGTTCTTC. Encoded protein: CSVESSGSYNEQFF.